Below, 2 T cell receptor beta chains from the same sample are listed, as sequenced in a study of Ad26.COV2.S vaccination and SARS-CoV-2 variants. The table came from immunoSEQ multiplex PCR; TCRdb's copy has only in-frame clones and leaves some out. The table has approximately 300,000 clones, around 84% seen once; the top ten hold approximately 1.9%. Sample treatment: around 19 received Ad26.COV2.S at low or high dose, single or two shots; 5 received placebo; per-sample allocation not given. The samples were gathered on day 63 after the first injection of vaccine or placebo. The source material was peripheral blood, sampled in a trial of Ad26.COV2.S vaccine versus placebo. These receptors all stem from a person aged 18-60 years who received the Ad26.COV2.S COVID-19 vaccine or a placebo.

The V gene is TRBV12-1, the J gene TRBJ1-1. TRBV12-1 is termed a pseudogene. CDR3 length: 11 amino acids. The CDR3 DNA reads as TGTGCCAGCTCCGGAATGGCTGAAGCTTTCTTT. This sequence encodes CASSGMAEAFF.

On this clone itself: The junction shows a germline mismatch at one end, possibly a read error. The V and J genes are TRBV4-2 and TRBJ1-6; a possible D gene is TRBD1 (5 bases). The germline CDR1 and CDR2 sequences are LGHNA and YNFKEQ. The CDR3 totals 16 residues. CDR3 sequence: CASSQVGGPYNSPLHF. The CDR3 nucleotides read TGTGCCAGCAGCCAAGTGGGGGGTCCCTACAATTCACCCCTCCACTTT.